The T cell receptor (beta chain) described here comes from a study of T-cell reconstitution after alpha-beta-depleted transplantation in children. Study-wide results and limits: Newly made T cells mostly supplied T-cell counts and diversity one year after transplant. Reports say that about two months after transplant, the alpha-beta T cells came out of several hundred graft clones that had expanded. At day 60, the high TCRbeta diversity found in some patients originated from recipient T cells and thymic progenitors that had survived.

TCRbeta library construction was performed incorporating unique molecular identifiers. TCRdb re-called the PCR reads through MiXCR, storing one row per CDR3 protein. The data hold 500,000 to 650,000 distinct CDR3 sequences, with approximately 13% observed a single time. This clonotype came up a few times. Its antigen remains unidentified. The CDR3 is made up of 16 amino acids. After removal of 8 bases from V and 6 bases from J, the junction contained 13 bases not matched to a gene. CDR1 is ENHRY, CDR2 SYGVKD, per germline. V and J are TRBV10-3 and TRBJ2-1, with 10 bases aligning to TRBD2. The sequence was collected from a male patient younger than 18 who had a stem cell transplant for acute myeloid leukemia, so the T cells may come from the graft donor. The specimen was PBMCs, mostly from graft donor cells, collected 360 days after TCRalphabeta/CD19-depleted stem cell transplant. For the CDR3, the DNA is TGTGCCATCGGAGGAACTAGCGGGAAGGTCGGCAATGAGCAGTTCTTC. It specifies CAIGGTSGKVGNEQFF.